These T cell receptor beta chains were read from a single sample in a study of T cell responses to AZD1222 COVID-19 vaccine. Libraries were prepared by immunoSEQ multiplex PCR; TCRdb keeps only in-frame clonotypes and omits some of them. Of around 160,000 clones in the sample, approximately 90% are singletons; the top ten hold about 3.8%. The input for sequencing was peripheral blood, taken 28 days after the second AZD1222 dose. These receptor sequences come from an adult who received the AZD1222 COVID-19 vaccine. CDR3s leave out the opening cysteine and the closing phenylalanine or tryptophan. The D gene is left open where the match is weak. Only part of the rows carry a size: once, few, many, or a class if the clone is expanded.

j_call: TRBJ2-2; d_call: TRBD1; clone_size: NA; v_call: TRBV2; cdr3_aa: ASSERTGQTGELF
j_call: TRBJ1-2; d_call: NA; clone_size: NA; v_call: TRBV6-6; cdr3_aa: ASSPGANYGYT
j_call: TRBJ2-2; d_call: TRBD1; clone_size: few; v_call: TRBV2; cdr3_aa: ASSPRTGGTGELF
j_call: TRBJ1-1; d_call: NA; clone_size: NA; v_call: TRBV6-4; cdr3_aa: ASSDSQGKTEAF
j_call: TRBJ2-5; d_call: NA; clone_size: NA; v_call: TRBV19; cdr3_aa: ASTGSLAGETQY
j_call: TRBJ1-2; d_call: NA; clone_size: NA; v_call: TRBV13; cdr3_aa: ASSLTPTGRVGYT
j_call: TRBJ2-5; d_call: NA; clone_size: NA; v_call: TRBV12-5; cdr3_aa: ASGLGRAKIQETQY
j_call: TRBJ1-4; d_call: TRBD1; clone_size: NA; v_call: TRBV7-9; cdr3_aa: ASSLRGLTNEKLF
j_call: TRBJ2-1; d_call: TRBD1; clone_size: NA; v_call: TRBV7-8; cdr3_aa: ASSPRDRSWF
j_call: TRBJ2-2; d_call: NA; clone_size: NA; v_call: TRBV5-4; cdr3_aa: ASSLAELITGELF
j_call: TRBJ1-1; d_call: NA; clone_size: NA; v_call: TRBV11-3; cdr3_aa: ASSSTIWTENTEAF
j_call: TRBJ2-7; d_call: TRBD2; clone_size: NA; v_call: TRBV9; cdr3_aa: ASSVEGTSGRYEQY
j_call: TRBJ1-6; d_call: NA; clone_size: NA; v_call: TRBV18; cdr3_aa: ASSPLPVNSPLH
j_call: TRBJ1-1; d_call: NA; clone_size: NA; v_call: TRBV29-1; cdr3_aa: SVEATGNRYRAF
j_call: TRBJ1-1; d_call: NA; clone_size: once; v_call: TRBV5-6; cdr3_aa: ASSWRGTNTEAF
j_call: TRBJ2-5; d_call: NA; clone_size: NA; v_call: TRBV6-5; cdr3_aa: ASSYRDFQETQY
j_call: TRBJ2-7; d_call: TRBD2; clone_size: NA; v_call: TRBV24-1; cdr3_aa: ATSDRVIWWRSGSTYEQY
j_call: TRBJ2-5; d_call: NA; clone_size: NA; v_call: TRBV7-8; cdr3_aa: ASTLGSETQY
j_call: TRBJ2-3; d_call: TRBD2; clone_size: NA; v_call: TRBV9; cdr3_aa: ASSSRAGVGGDTQY
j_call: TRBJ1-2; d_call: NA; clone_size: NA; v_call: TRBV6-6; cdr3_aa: ASSYAAGEGYT
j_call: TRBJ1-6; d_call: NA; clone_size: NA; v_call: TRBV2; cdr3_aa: ASSQLQGVGSPLH
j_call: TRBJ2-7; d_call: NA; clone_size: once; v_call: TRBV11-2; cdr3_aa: ASSLGGTSYEQY
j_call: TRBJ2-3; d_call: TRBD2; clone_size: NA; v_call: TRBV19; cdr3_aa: GGGIGTRAQY
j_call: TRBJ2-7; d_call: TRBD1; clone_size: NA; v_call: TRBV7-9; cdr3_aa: ASSTDRGYEQY
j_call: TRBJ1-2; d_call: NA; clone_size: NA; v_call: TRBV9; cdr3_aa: ASSERTAYT
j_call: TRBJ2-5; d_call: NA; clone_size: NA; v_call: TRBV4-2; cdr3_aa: ASSQEAGGAGGETQY
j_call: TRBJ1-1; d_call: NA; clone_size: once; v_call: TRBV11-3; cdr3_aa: ASSLDRAEEAF
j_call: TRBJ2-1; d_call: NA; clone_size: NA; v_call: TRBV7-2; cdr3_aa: ASSLVGNNEQF
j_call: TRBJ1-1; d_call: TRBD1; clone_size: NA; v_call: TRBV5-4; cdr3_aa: ASSFVPGQGRNTEAF
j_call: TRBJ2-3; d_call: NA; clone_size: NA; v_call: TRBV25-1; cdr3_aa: ASSETPHSSDTQY
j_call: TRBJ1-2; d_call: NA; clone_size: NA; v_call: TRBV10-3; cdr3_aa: ANRGDHYGYT
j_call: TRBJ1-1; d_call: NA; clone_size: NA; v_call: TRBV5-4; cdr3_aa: ASKKPKGSGGTEAF
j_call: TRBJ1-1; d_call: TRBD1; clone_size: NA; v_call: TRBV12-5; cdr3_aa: ASGLNPGQGSEAF
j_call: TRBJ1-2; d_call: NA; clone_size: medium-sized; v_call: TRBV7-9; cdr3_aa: ASSPGSYGYT
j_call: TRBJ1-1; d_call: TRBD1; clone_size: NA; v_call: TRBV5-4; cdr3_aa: ASSLKPGQSLAGTEAF
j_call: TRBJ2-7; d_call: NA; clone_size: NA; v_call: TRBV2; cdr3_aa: ASSPSHEQY
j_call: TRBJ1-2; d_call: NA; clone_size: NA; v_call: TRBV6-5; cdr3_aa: ASRDSLYGYT
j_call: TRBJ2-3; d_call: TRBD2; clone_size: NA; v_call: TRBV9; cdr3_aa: ASSVVTLAGKSDTQY
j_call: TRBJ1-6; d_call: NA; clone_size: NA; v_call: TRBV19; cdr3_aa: ASSGLPGSPLH
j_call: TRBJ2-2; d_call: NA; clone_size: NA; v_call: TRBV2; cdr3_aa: ASGINPNTGELF
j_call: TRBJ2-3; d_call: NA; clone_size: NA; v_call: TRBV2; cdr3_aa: ASSERGAGISTDTQY
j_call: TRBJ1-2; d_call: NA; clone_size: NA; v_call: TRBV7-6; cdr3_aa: ASSLVSGASGYT
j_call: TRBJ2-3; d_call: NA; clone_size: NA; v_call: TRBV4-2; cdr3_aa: ASSQDRPPGGTDTQY
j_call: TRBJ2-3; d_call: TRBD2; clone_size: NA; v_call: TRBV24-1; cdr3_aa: ATSGGLAGDPVTDTQY
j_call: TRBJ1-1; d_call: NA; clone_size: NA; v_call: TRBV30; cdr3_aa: AWLGAGAF